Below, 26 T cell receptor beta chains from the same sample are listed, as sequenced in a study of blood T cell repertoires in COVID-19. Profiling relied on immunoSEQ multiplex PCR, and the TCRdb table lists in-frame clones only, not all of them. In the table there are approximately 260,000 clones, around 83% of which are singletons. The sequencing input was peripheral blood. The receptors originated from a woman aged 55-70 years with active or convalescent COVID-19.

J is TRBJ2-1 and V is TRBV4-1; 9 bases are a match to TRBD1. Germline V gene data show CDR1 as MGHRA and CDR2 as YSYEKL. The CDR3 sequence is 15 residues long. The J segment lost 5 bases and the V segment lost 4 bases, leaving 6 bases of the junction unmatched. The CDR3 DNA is TGCGCCAGCAGCCGAGGACAGGGGCCCAACAATGAGCAGTTCTTC. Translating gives CASSRGQGPNNEQFF.

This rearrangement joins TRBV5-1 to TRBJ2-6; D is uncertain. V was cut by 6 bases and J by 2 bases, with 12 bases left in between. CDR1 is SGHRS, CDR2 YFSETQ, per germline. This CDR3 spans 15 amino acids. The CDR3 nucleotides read TGCGCCAGCAAAGAAGGTGCGGCTGGGGCCAACGTCCTGACTTTC. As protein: CASKEGAAGANVLTF.

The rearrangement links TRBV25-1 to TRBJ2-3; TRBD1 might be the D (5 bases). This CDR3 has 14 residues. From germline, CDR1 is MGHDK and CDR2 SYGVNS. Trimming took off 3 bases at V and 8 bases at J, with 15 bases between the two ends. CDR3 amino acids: CASSEGPWTSTQYF. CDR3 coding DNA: TGTGCCAGCAGTGAGGGGCCCTGGACGAGTACGCAGTATTTT.

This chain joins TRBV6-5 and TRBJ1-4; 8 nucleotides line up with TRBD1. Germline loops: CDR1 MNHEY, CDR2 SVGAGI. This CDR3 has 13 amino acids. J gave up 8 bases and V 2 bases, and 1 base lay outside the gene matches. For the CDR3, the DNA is TGTGCCAGCAGTTACGACAGGGGAGAAAAACTGTTTTTT. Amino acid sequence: CASSYDRGEKLFF.

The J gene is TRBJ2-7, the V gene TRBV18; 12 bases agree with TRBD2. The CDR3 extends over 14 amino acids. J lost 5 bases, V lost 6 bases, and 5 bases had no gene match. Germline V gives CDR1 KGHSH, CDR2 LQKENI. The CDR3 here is CASSLAGGPHEQYF. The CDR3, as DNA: TGTGCCAGCTCCCTAGCGGGGGGGCCCCACGAGCAGTACTTC. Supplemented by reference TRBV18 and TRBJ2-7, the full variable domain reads NAGVMQNPRHLVRRRGQEARLRCSPMKGHSHVYWYRQLPEEGLKFMVYLQKENIIDESGMPKERFSAEFPKEGPSILRIQQVVRGDSAAYFCASSLAGGPHEQYFGPGTRLTVT.

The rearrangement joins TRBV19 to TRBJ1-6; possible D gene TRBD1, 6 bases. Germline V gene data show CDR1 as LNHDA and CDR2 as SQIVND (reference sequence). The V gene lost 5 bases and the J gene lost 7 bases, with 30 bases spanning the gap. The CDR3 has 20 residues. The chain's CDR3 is CASSAGGGGHNAGRNSPLHF. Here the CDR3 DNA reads TGTGCCAGTAGTGCGGGTGGGGGGGGACATAATGCGGGCAGGAATTCACCCCTCCACTTT.

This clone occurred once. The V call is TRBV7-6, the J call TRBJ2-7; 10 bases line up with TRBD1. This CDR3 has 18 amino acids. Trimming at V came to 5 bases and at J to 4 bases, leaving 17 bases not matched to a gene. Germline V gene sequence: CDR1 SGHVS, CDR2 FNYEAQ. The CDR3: CASSAGVGQGSLFYEQYF. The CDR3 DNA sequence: TGTGCCAGCAGCGCCGGGGTGGGACAGGGGAGCCTTTTTTACGAGCAGTACTTC.

CDR3 nucleotides: TGTGCCAGCTCACCGACAGGGGCGAGCACTGAAGCTTTCTTT. Protein product: CASSPTGASTEAFF. This chain links TRBV18 with TRBJ1-1; TRBD1 agrees at 8 bases. The germline V gene has CDR1 KGHSH and CDR2 LQKENI. The CDR3 sequence is 14 residues long. The V gene end was trimmed by 3 bases and the J gene end by 4 bases; junction bases not matched to a gene: 4.

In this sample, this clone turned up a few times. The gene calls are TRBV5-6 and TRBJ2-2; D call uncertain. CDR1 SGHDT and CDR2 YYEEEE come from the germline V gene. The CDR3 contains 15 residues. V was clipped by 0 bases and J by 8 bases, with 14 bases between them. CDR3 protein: CASSLAITEWGELFF. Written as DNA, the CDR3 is TGTGCCAGCAGCTTGGCCATTACTGAATGGGGGGAGCTGTTTTTT.

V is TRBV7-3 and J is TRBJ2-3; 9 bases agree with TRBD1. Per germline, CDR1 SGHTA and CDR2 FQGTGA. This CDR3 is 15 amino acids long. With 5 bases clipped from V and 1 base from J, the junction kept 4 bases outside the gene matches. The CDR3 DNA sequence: TGTGCCAGCAGCCCGACAGGGGGTCGCACAGATACGCAGTATTTT. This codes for CASSPTGGRTDTQYF.

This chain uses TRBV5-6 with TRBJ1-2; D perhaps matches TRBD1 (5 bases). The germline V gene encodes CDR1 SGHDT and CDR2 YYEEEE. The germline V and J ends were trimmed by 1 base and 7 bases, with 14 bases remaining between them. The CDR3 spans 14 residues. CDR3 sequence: CASSLTLQGTGYTF. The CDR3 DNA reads TGTGCCAGCAGCTTGACCTTGCAGGGAACTGGCTACACCTTC.

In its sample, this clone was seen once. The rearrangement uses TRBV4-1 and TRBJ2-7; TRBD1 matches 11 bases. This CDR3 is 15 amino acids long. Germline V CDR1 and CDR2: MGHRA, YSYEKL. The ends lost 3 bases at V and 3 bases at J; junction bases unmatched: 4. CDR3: CASSHRDRGVYEQYF. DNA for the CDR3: TGCGCCAGCAGCCACCGGGACAGGGGGGTCTACGAGCAGTACTTC.

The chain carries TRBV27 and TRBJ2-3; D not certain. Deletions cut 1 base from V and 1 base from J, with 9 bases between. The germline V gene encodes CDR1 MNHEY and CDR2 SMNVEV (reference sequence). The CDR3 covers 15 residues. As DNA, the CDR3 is TGTGCCAGCAGTTTATTGCCACCGGGCACAGATACGCAGTATTTT. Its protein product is CASSLLPPGTDTQYF.

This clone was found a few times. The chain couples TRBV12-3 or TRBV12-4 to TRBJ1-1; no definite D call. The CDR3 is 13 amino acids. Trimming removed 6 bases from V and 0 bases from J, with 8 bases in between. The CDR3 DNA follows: TGTGCCAGCAGCCCCTGGCTGAACACTGAAGCTTTCTTT. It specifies CASSPWLNTEAFF.

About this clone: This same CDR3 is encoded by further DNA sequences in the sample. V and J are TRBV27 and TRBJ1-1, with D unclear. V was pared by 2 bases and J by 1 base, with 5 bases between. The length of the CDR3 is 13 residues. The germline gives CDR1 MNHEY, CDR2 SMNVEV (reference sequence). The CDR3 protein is CASSLRENTEAFF. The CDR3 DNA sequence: TGTGCCAGCAGTTTAAGAGAGAACACTGAAGCTTTCTTT.

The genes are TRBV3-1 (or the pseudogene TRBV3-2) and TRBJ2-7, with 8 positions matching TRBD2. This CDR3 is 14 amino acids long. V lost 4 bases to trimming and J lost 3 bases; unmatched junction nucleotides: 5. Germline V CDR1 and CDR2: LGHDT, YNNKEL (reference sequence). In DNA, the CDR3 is TGTGCCAGCAGCCTTAGCGGGAACCACTACGAGCAGTACTTC. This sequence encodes CASSLSGNHYEQYF.

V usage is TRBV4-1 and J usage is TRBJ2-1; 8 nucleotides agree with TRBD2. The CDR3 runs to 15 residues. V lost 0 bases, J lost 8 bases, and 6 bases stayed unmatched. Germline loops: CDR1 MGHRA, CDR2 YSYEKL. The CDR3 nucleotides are TGCGCCAGCAGCCAAGACGGGGGGGGATGGTATGAGCAGTTCTTC. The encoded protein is CASSQDGGGWYEQFF.

The CDR3 region is CASSTGTGGIGGTGELFF. CDR3 in DNA: TGTGCCAGTAGTACCGGGACAGGGGGAATTGGGGGCACCGGGGAGCTGTTTTTT. The J gene is TRBJ2-2, the V gene TRBV19; 11 bases fit TRBD1. The CDR3 extends over 18 amino acids. After removal of 4 bases from V and 4 bases from J, the junction contained 11 bases not matched to a gene. The germline V gene encodes CDR1 LNHDA and CDR2 SQIVND (reference sequence). The full variable domain, in which reference TRBV19 and TRBJ2-2 provide the parts outside the CDR3, is DGGITQSPKYLFRKEGQNVTLSCEQNLNHDAMYWYRQDPGQGLRLIYYSQIVNDFQKGDIAEGYSVSREKKESFPLTVTSAQKNPTAFYLCASSTGTGGIGGTGELFFGEGSRLTVL.

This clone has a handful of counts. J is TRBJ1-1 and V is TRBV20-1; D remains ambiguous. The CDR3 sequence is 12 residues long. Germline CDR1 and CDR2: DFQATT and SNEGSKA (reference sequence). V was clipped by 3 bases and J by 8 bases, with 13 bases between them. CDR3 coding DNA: TGCAGTGCTAGTGCAGTGATTCCCGAAGCTTTCTTT. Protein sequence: CSASAVIPEAFF.

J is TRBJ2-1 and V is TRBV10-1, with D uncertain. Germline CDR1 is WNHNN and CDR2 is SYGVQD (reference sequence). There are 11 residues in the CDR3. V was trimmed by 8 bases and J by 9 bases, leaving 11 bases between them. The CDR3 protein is CASPEFCEQFF. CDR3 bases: TGCGCCAGCCCGGAGTTTTGTGAGCAGTTCTTC.

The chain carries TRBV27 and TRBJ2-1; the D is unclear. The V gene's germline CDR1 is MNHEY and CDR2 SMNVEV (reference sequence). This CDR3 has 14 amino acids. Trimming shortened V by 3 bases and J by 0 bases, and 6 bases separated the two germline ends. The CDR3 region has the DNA TGTGCCAGCAGTTTCACAACCTCCTACAATGAGCAGTTCTTC. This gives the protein CASSFTTSYNEQFF.

CDR3 DNA sequence: TGTGCCAGCAGTCTCCCCGGGGGGGGGCCCTACGAGCAGTACTTC. Its translation is CASSLPGGGPYEQYF. The chain employs TRBV6-6 and TRBJ2-7; 8 nucleotides line up with TRBD2. After removal of 5 bases from V and 2 bases from J, the junction contained 8 bases not matched to a gene. This CDR3 is built from 15 residues. Germline CDR1 and CDR2: MNHNY and SVGAGI (reference sequence).

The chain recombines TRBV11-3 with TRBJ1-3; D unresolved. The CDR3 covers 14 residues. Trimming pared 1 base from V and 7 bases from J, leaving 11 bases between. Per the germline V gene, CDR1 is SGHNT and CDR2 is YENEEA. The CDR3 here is CASSLGPGSNTIYF. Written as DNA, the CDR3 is TGTGCCAGCAGCTTAGGGCCGGGATCGAACACCATATATTTT.

The CDR3 DNA is TGCGCCAGCAGCTGGGATACAGGCTATGGCTACACCTTC. Protein product: CASSWDTGYGYTF. The chain carries TRBV5-1 and TRBJ1-2, with D possibly being TRBD1 (5 bases). The CDR3 has 13 amino acids. Trimming shortened V by 3 bases and J by 4 bases, and 10 bases separated the two germline ends. Per the germline V gene, CDR1 is SGHRS and CDR2 is YFSETQ.

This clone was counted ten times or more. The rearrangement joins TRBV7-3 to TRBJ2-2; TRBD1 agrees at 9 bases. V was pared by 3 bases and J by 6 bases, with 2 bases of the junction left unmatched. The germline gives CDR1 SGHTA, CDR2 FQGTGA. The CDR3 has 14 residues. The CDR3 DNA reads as TGTGCCAGCAGCTTCCGACAGGGGGCCGGGGAGCTGTTTTTT. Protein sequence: CASSFRQGAGELFF.

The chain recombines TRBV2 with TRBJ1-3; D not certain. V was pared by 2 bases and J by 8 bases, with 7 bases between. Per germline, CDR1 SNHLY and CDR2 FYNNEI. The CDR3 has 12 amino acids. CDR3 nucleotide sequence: TGTGCCAGCAGTGAAACCCGGGACACCATATATTTT. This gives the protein CASSETRDTIYF.